A single sample gave rise to the 23 T cell receptor beta chains below, sequenced in a study of blood T cells in healthy people across ages (dated by TCRdb to about 2015). Library prep was done by 5' RACE. Sequencing took place on an Illumina HiSeq 2500. A second PCR of about 6 to 11 cycles was performed with a sample-barcoded 5' primer and a J-beta primer mix. The raw public data were reprocessed by TCRdb itself: fastp quality trimming at Q25, MiXCR clonotype calling, in-frame beta chains only. Each entry merges the rows of one CDR3 protein and shows their most common DNA and genes. This sample is represented by about 570,000 distinct CDR3 sequences; 25% to 30% of them were singletons. The biggest ten clones account for about 18% of the sample. Sequencing input: blood. These receptors were taken from a woman in her 70s in good health.

This chain links TRBV12-5 with TRBJ2-5; 9 bases fit TRBD2. CDR3 length: 14 residues. The V segment lost 8 bases and the J segment 4 bases; nucleotides outside the gene matches: 8. Germline CDR1 is LGHNT and CDR2 is FRNRAP. The CDR3 sequence is CASSSGGGVETQYF. In DNA form, the CDR3 reads TGTGCTAGTAGTAGCGGGGGAGGGGTAGAGACCCAGTACTTC.

This rearrangement joins TRBV6-5 to TRBJ1-2; 8 positions match TRBD1. The CDR3 runs to 12 residues. The V segment lost 5 bases and the J segment 10 bases; nucleotides outside the gene matches: 6. Per the germline V gene, CDR1 is MNHEY and CDR2 is SVGAGI. The CDR3 loop reads CASSGQGRPYTF. The CDR3 bases are TGTGCCAGCAGTGGACAGGGAAGACCCTACACCTTC.

The chain uses TRBV7-2 and TRBJ1-2, with D possibly TRBD1 on 6 matching bases. There are 14 residues in the CDR3. Trimming pared 3 bases from V and 4 bases from J, leaving 12 bases between. From germline, CDR1 is SGHTA and CDR2 FQGNSA. The DNA for the CDR3 is TGTGCCAGCAGCTTTCAGGGGACGGGCTATGGCTACACCTTC. Protein sequence: CASSFQGTGYGYTF.

The chain is built from TRBV20-1 and TRBJ2-5; possibly TRBD2 for D (5 bases). From germline, CDR1 is DFQATT and CDR2 SNEGSKA (reference sequence). The length of the CDR3 is 12 residues. The CDR3 sequence is CSAPGDQETQYF. In DNA form, the CDR3 reads TGCAGCGCCCCCGGGGATCAAGAGACCCAGTACTTC.

This chain joins TRBV6-5 and TRBJ2-5; no firm D call. The germline V gene has CDR1 MNHEY and CDR2 SVGAGI. This CDR3 has 11 residues. The V end lost 9 bases, the J end lost 8 bases, and 13 bases lay between the germline ends. The CDR3 protein is CARPFLDTQYF. In DNA, the CDR3 is TGTGCCAGACCTTTTCTCGACACCCAGTACTTC.

This chain links TRBV29-1 with TRBJ2-7; D gene uncertain. The CDR3 has 11 amino acids. The germline V gene has CDR1 SQVTM and CDR2 ANQGSEA. V was pared by 4 bases and J by 4 bases, with 8 bases between. The CDR3 protein is CSVGMGYEQYF. In nucleotides, the CDR3 is TGCAGCGTTGGAATGGGGTACGAGCAGTACTTC.

The genes are TRBV27 and TRBJ1-2; 7 nucleotides align to TRBD1. The ends lost 6 bases at V and 4 bases at J; junction bases unmatched: 8. Germline loops: CDR1 MNHEY, CDR2 SMNVEV (reference sequence). This CDR3 has 14 amino acids. The CDR3 DNA reads as TGTGCCAGCAGGAAAACAGGGGAAGGCTATGGCTACACCTTC. It specifies CASRKTGEGYGYTF.

The J gene is TRBJ1-5, the V gene TRBV12-3 or TRBV12-4; 7 bases are shared with TRBD1. CDR3 length: 13 residues. V shed 5 bases, J shed 6 bases, and the junction held 4 bases outside the gene matches. CDR3 in DNA: TGTGCCAGCAGTGCGGCAGGGGGTCAGCCCCAGCATTTT. Its protein is CASSAAGGQPQHF.

This rearrangement joins TRBV11-2 to TRBJ1-1, with 7 bases that match TRBD1. From germline, CDR1 is SGHAT and CDR2 FQNNGV. This CDR3 has 15 residues. V was pared by 1 base and J by 4 bases, with 6 bases of the junction left unmatched. As DNA, the CDR3 is TGTGCCAGCAGCTTAGGGGCAGGGGGGCCCACTGAAGCTTTCTTT. This encodes CASSLGAGGPTEAFF.

This clonotype appeared a few times. V gene TRBV7-2 combines with J gene TRBJ2-5; 11 bases map to TRBD2. Germline CDR1 reads SGHTA; CDR2 reads FQGNSA. The ends lost 5 bases at V and 1 base at J; junction bases unmatched: 6. This CDR3 contains 16 residues. The CDR3 is CASSPSLAGAQETQYF. The DNA of the CDR3 is TGTGCCAGCAGCCCCTCACTAGCGGGGGCCCAAGAGACCCAGTACTTC.

This chain connects TRBV15 to TRBJ2-6; D perhaps matches TRBD2 (6 bases). V lost 0 bases, J lost 0 bases, and 15 bases lay in between. Germline lookup yields CDR1 LNHNV and CDR2 YYDKDF (reference sequence). The CDR3 is 19 residues long. CDR3 protein: CATSRDTWRDLSGANVLTF. The CDR3 coding sequence is TGTGCCACCAGCAGAGATACCTGGAGGGACCTCTCTGGGGCCAACGTCCTGACTTTC.

This clonotype was found a few times. V and J are TRBV12-5 and TRBJ2-5; 8 nucleotides line up with TRBD1. This CDR3 has 19 residues. In germline, CDR1 is LGHNT, CDR2 FRNRAP. J lost 2 bases, V lost 1 base, and 15 bases had no gene match. This CDR3 reads CASGLAPGGGQGEQETQYF. CDR3 sequence (DNA): TGTGCTAGTGGTTTGGCCCCGGGCGGAGGACAGGGAGAACAAGAGACCCAGTACTTC.

For this clonotype: Its ends do not fully match the called genes, so a read error is possible. This chain links TRBV7-8 with TRBJ1-4; a weak D match, TRBD1 (5 bases). CDR3 size: 14 residues. From germline, CDR1 is SGHVS and CDR2 FQNEAQ. The DNA for the CDR3 is TGTGCCAGCAGCTTAGGGTCAGGGAGGCAAAAACCGTTTTTT. Its protein is CASSLGSGRQKPFF.

The chain uses TRBV12-3 or TRBV12-4 and TRBJ2-7; TRBD1 is a possible D gene (6 bases). V lost 8 bases and J 0 bases, leaving 11 bases between the germline ends. CDR3 length: 13 residues. In DNA form, the CDR3 reads TGTGCCAGCTGTGTGACAGGCTCCTACGAGCAGTACTTC. It specifies CASCVTGSYEQYF.

Ten or more counts support this clonotype. The chain links TRBV28 to TRBJ2-5, with unresolved D. The ends were cut back, 5 bases at V and 6 bases at J, with 19 bases in the middle. The CDR3 sequence is 15 residues long. Germline CDR1 and CDR2: MDHEN and SYDVKM. CDR3 region: CASSLPDGFGKTQYF. The CDR3 region has the DNA TGTGCCAGCAGTCTCCCGGACGGTTTCGGAAAGACCCAGTACTTC. The whole variable domain, remainder taken from reference TRBV28 and TRBJ2-5, is DVKVTQSSRYLVKRTGEKVFLECVQDMDHENMFWYRQDPGLGLRLIYFSYDVKMKEKGDIPEGYSVSREKKERFSLILESASTNQTSMYLCASSLPDGFGKTQYFGPGTRLLVL.

The V call is TRBV5-6, the J call TRBJ2-3; D is ambiguous. The CDR3 covers 13 residues. In germline, CDR1 is SGHDT, CDR2 YYEEEE. V was clipped by 2 bases and J by 5 bases, with 9 bases between them. DNA of the CDR3: TGTGCCAGCAGCTTACTATGGGGAGATACGCAGTATTTT. This gives the protein CASSLLWGDTQYF.

This clonotype was seen a few times. The chain links TRBV14 to TRBJ1-4, with D maybe TRBD1 (5 bases). The germline V gene encodes CDR1 SGHDN and CDR2 FVKESK. Trimming took off 4 bases at V and 0 bases at J, with 12 bases between the two ends. The CDR3 runs 16 residues. The CDR3 DNA reads as TGTGCCAGCAGCCTACGCAGGGTCTCAACTAATGAAAAACTGTTTTTT. Translated, it gives CASSLRRVSTNEKLFF.

This clonotype was observed a handful of times. The chain couples TRBV5-1 to TRBJ2-5, with 10 bases aligning to TRBD2. CDR1 and CDR2 from the germline V gene are SGHRS and YFSETQ. The CDR3 runs 15 residues. V shed 2 bases, J shed 3 bases, and the junction held 4 bases outside the gene matches. The CDR3, as DNA: TGCGCCAGCAGCTTACTTACTAGCGGGGAAGAGACCCAGTACTTC. It is translated as CASSLLTSGEETQYF. The full variable domain, rest sourced from reference TRBV5-1 and TRBJ2-5, is KAGVTQTPRYLIKTRGQQVTLSCSPISGHRSVSWYQQTPGQGLQFLFEYFSETQRNKGNFPGRFSGRQFSNSRSEMNVSTLELGDSALYLCASSLLTSGEETQYFGPGTRLLVL.

This clonotype turned up a few times. The chain recombines TRBV2 with TRBJ1-5; tentative D call: TRBD1 (6 bases). Trimming cost V 3 bases and J 6 bases, with 15 bases left between them. This CDR3 is 15 amino acids long. Germline V CDR1 and CDR2: SNHLY, FYNNEI. The CDR3 DNA follows: TGTGCCAGCAGTGACCTACCAGGGGCCAGTCAGCCCCAGCATTTT. Protein product: CASSDLPGASQPQHF.

The rearrangement links TRBV6-1 to TRBJ1-5; D may be TRBD1 (5 bases). This CDR3 region has 15 residues. V shed 1 base and J shed 2 bases, with 9 bases lying between them. Germline values: CDR1 MNHNS, CDR2 SASEGT. The CDR3 reads CASSEERGGNQPQHF. The CDR3 DNA reads TGTGCCAGCAGTGAAGAGCGAGGGGGCAATCAGCCCCAGCATTTT.

In this sample, this clonotype turned up a few times. The rearrangement joins TRBV29-1 to TRBJ1-4; D might be TRBD1 (5 bases). This CDR3 region has 15 residues. Per germline, CDR1 SQVTM and CDR2 ANQGSEA. V was shortened by 0 bases and J by 10 bases, with 18 bases between the two germline ends. CDR3 nucleotides: TGCAGCGTTGAAGACCCCCGACGCCCGGGGCGAAAACTGTTTTTT. It specifies CSVEDPRRPGRKLFF.

The chain joins TRBV7-6 to TRBJ2-3, with D unresolved. The V gene's germline CDR1 is SGHVS and CDR2 FNYEAQ. The CDR3 is made up of 12 amino acids. V was trimmed by 4 bases and J by 8 bases, leaving 10 bases between them. The CDR3 bases are TGTGCCAGCAGCTCCCCGATTGGTACGCAGTATTTT. Amino acids: CASSSPIGTQYF.

This clonotype was counted only a few times. The chain employs TRBV12-1 and TRBJ2-5; the table's D call TRBD2 went unverified against the DNA. The closer fit of TRBJ2-1 to the DNA end suggests the J call may be wrong. TRBV12-1 is classified as a pseudogene. This CDR3 spans 16 amino acids. As DNA, the CDR3 is TGTGCCAGCAGCTCCGAAGGCCTAGCGGGGAGAAATGAGCAGTTCTTC. Protein product: CASSSEGLAGRNEQFF.